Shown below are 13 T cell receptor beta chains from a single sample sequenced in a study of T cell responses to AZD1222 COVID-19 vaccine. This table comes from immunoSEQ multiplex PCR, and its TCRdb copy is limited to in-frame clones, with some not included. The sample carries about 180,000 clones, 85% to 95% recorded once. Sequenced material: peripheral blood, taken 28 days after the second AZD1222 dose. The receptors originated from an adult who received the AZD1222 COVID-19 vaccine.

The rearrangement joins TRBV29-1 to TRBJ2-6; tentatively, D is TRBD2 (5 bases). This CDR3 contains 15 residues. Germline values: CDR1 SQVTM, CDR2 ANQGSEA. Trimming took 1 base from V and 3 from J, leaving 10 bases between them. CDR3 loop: CSVEGGSVGANVLTF. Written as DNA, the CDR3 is TGCAGCGTTGAAGGAGGGTCGGTTGGGGCCAACGTCCTGACTTTC.

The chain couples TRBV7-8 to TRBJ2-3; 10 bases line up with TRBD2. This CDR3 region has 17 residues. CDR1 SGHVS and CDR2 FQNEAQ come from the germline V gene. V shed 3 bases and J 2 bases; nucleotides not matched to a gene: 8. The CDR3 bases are TGTGCCAGCAGCTTGCTAGCGGGGGCCCTATCCACAGATACGCAGTATTTT. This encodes CASSLLAGALSTDTQYF.

The CDR3 nucleotides are TGTGCCATCAGCGGGGGACAGGGGAAAGCATCCTACGAGCAGTACTTC. It codes for CAISGGQGKASYEQYF. The genes are TRBV10-3 and TRBJ2-7, with 10 bases identical to TRBD1. The CDR3 has 16 amino acids. Germline assignment: CDR1 ENHRY and CDR2 SYGVKD. The ends lost 6 bases at V and 1 base at J; junction bases unmatched: 9.

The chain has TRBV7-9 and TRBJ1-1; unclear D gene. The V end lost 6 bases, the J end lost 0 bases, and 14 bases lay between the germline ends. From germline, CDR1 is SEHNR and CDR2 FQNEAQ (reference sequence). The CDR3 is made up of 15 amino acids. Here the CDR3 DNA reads TGTGCCAGCAGTAAAAAAGGCGACCTGAACACTGAAGCTTTCTTT. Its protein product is CASSKKGDLNTEAFF.

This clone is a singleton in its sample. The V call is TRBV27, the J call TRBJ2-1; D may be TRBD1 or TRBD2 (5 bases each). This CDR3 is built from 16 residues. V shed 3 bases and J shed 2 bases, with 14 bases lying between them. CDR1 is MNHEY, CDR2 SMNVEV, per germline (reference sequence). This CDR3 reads CASSFLRDPTYNEQFF. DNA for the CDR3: TGTGCCAGCAGTTTCCTCCGGGACCCTACCTACAATGAGCAGTTCTTC.

The CDR3: CASSSQGDTEAFF. DNA for the CDR3: TGTGCCAGCAGCTCACAGGGGGACACTGAAGCTTTCTTT. V usage is TRBV12-3 or TRBV12-4 and J usage is TRBJ1-1; the match to TRBD1 covers 8 bases. V lost 6 bases, J lost 3 bases, and 3 bases stayed unmatched. The CDR3 length is 13 residues.

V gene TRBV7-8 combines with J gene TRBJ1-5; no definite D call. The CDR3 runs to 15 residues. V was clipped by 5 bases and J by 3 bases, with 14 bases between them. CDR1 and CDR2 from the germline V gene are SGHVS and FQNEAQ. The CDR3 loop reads CASSGGRSFNQPQHF. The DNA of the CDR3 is TGTGCCAGCAGCGGAGGACGGTCTTTCAATCAGCCCCAGCATTTT.

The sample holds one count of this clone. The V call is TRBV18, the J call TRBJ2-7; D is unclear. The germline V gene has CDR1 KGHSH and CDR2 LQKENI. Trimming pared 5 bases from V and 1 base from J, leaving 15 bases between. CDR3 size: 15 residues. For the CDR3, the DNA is TGTGCCAGCTCAACTCAGGACGGACCGTCCTACGAGCAGTACTTC. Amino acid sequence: CASSTQDGPSYEQYF.

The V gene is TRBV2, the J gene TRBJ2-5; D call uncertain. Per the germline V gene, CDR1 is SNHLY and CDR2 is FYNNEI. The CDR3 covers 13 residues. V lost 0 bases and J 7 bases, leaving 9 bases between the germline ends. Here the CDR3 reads CASSEAPAGTQYF. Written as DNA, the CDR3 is TGTGCCAGCAGTGAAGCGCCGGCAGGGACCCAGTACTTC.

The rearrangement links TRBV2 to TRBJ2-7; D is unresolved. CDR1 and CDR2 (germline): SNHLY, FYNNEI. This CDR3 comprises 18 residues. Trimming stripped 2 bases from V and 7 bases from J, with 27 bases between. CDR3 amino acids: CASSELPRTGSYAMEQYF. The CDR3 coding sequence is TGTGCCAGCAGTGAACTCCCCCGGACGGGCTCCTACGCAATGGAGCAGTACTTC.

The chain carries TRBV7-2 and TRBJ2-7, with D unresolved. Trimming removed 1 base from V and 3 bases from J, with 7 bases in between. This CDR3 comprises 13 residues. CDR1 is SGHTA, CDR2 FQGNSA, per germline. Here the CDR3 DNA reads TGTGCCAGCAGCTTAGGCAGGCTCTACGAGCAGTACTTC. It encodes CASSLGRLYEQYF.

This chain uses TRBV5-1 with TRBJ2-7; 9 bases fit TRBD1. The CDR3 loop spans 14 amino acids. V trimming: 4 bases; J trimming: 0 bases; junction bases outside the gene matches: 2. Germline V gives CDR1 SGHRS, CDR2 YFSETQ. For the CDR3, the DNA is TGCGCCAGCAGCCGACAGGGGGTCTCCTACGAGCAGTACTTC. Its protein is CASSRQGVSYEQYF.

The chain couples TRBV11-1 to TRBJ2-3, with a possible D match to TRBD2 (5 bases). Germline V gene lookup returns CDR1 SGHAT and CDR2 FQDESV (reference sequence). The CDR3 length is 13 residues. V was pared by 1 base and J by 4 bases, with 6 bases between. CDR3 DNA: TGTGCCAGCAGCTTAGGACTATCAGATACGCAGTATTTT. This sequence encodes CASSLGLSDTQYF.